A selection of T cell receptor beta chains follows, all from one sample in a study of T-cell memory formation after mild COVID-19. A single record per CDR3 protein comes from TCRdb applying MiXCR to the 5' RACE reads. Here the sample spans almost 250,000 distinct CDR3 sequences, 15% being singletons. Sequencing was done on a sample of PBMCs or a T cell subset sorted from them (not recorded which). Source of these receptors: an adult woman who had mild COVID-19 (a few samples of this study predate the infection). Cell type and time point are not known. CDR3s include the opening cysteine and the closing phenylalanine or tryptophan. Each record gives: J gene, V gene, clone size, D gene, CDR3 protein, CDR3 DNA. D genes are given only for firm matches. The size field is filled for only some rows; it gives once, few, many or a size class.

TRBJ2-7,TRBV6-2/TRBV6-3,few,TRBD2,CASRLRSLAGPYEQYF,TGTGCCAGCAGGCTACGGAGCCTAGCGGGGCCCTACGAGCAGTACTTC
TRBJ2-1,TRBV7-2,many,TRBD1,CASSPTATGDTEQFF,TGTGCCAGCAGCCCGACCGCTACAGGGGATACTGAGCAGTTCTTC
TRBJ2-1,TRBV5-1,many,TRBD2,CASSLGPSGRTYNEQFF,TGCGCCAGCAGCTTGGGACCAAGCGGGAGGACGTACAATGAGCAGTTCTTC
TRBJ2-2,TRBV7-3,few,-,CASSSRRGVGTGELFF,TGTGCCAGCAGCTCCCGGCGGGGAGTGGGCACCGGGGAGCTGTTTTTT
TRBJ2-1,TRBV19,-,TRBD2,CASSIALASIEQFF,TGTGCCAGTAGTATCGCACTAGCGTCTATTGAGCAGTTCTTC
TRBJ2-7,TRBV12-3/TRBV12-4,-,TRBD2,CASTSGGYYEQYF,TGTGCCAGCACCTCGGGGGGGTACTACGAGCAGTACTTC
TRBJ1-5,TRBV3-1,few,-,CASSQVEGTEYSNQPQHF,TGTGCCAGCAGCCAAGTAGAAGGGACGGAGTATAGCAATCAGCCCCAGCATTTT
TRBJ2-3,TRBV24-1,-,TRBD1,CATSQQGYTDTQYF,TGTGCCACCAGTCAACAGGGGTACACAGATACGCAGTATTTT
TRBJ2-7,TRBV6-1,few,-,CATSLAGSDPYEQYF,TGTGCCACCTCCTTGGCGGGATCGGACCCATACGAGCAGTACTTC
TRBJ2-2,TRBV18,few,TRBD2,CASSPGLSAGELFF,TGTGCCAGCTCACCGGGACTATCAGCCGGGGAGCTGTTTTTT
TRBJ2-7,TRBV29-1,-,TRBD1,CSVVRDSSYEQYF,TGCAGCGTTGTCAGGGACAGCTCCTACGAGCAGTACTTC
TRBJ2-7,TRBV29-1,-,-,CSVGRGSSYEQYF,TGCAGCGTGGGACGGGGGAGCTCCTACGAGCAGTACTTC
TRBJ2-7,TRBV12-3/TRBV12-4,few,TRBD2,CASTWGGSSYEQYF,TGTGCCAGCACCTGGGGGGGGAGCTCCTACGAGCAGTACTTC
TRBJ2-1,TRBV20-1,-,TRBD2,CSAPGLAGGTNEQFF,TGCAGTGCCCCGGGACTAGCGGGGGGAACGAATGAGCAGTTCTTC
TRBJ2-4,TRBV12-3/TRBV12-4,-,TRBD1,CASSARDRGILLAKNIQYF,TGTGCCAGCAGTGCCCGGGACAGAGGGATCCTATTAGCCAAAAACATTCAGTACTTC
TRBJ1-1,TRBV5-1,-,-,CASSPQYAIGYTEAFF,TGCGCCAGCAGCCCCCAGTACGCCATTGGTTACACTGAAGCTTTCTTT
TRBJ1-2,TRBV12-3/TRBV12-4,few,TRBD1,CASSSAGTGNFYGYTF,TGTGCCAGCAGTTCCGCCGGGACAGGGAACTTCTATGGCTACACCTTC
TRBJ1-5,TRBV2,few,TRBD1,CASSGQGRFQPQHF,TGTGCCAGCAGTGGACAGGGGAGATTTCAGCCCCAGCATTTT
TRBJ2-3,TRBV20-1,-,-,CSARVPPGRGTQYF,TGCAGTGCTAGAGTCCCTCCCGGCCGGGGTACGCAGTATTTT
TRBJ2-5,TRBV18,-,-,CASSPFDRETQYF,TGTGCCAGCTCACCCTTCGACCGAGAGACCCAGTACTTC
TRBJ1-2,TRBV29-1,few,-,CSATDWGYGYTF,TGCAGCGCCACCGACTGGGGCTATGGCTACACCTTC
TRBJ1-1,TRBV7-9,once,-,CASSLPGYMNTEAFF,TGTGCCAGCAGCTTACCCGGGTACATGAACACTGAAGCTTTCTTT
TRBJ2-3,TRBV6-2/TRBV6-3,many,-,CASGAGTHITDTQYF,TGTGCCAGCGGAGCCGGGACCCACATCACAGATACGCAGTATTTT
TRBJ2-7,TRBV4-2,few,-,CASSQGGERYEQYF,TGTGCCAGCAGCCAAGGAGGCGAGAGGTACGAGCAGTACTTC
TRBJ1-2,TRBV20-1,-,TRBD1,CSAERGGKANYGYTF,TGCAGTGCCGAGAGAGGGGGCAAGGCTAACTATGGCTACACCTTC
TRBJ1-1,TRBV12-3/TRBV12-4,few,-,CASRTDSYSTEAFF,TGTGCCAGCAGAACGGACTCCTATTCCACTGAAGCTTTCTTT
TRBJ2-1,TRBV6-2/TRBV6-3,-,TRBD2,CASSLRLAGRTYNGQFF,TGTGCCAGCAGCCTTCGACTAGCGGGAAGGACCTACAATGGGCAGTTCTTC
TRBJ2-5,TRBV5-1,many,TRBD2,CASSLFSGQETQYF,TGCGCCAGCAGCTTGTTTAGCGGGCAAGAGACCCAGTACTTC
TRBJ2-6,TRBV6-5,-,-,CASSFARSSGANVLTF,TGTGCCAGCAGTTTTGCAAGGTCCTCTGGGGCCAACGTCCTGACTTTC
TRBJ2-1,TRBV10-3,few,TRBD1,CAIRGQGADEQFF,TGTGCCATCAGAGGACAGGGGGCTGATGAGCAGTTCTTC
TRBJ2-1,TRBV6-1,-,-,CASSEDLSGSAHNEQFF,TGTGCCAGCAGTGAAGATTTATCCGGATCAGCCCACAATGAGCAGTTCTTC
TRBJ2-5,TRBV11-2,-,-,CASSPQMAQETQYF,TGTGCCAGCAGCCCGCAGATGGCCCAAGAGACCCAGTACTTC
TRBJ2-7,TRBV7-8,-,-,CASSLDGQPSYEQYF,TGTGCCAGCAGCTTAGATGGACAGCCTTCCTACGAGCAGTACTTC
TRBJ2-5,TRBV29-1,-,-,CSVRSTGTLMETQYF,TGCAGCGTAAGATCTACAGGGACGCTTATGGAGACCCAGTACTTC
TRBJ2-1,TRBV7-3,-,TRBD1,CASSPTGRQNEQFF,TGTGCCAGCTCCCCGACAGGGAGACAGAATGAGCAGTTCTTC
TRBJ2-6,TRBV5-1,many,-,CASSLAGSGANVLTF,TGCGCCAGCAGCTTAGCGGGCTCTGGGGCCAACGTCCTGACTTTC
TRBJ2-1,TRBV7-2,-,TRBD1,CASSLAHRGLSYNEQFF,TGTGCCAGCAGCTTAGCCCACAGGGGGCTCTCCTACAATGAGCAGTTCTTC
TRBJ2-7,TRBV12-3/TRBV12-4,-,-,CVSSLGKGSYEQYF,TGTGTCAGCAGTTTAGGGAAGGGATCCTACGAGCAGTACTTC
TRBJ1-1,TRBV4-1,-,-,CASRPRQLDTEAFF,TGCGCCAGCAGACCCCGACAGCTTGACACTGAAGCTTTCTTT
TRBJ2-7,TRBV12-3/TRBV12-4,-,-,CASSLEGLTYEQYF,TGTGCCAGCAGTTTAGAAGGGTTGACCTACGAGCAGTACTTC
TRBJ2-7,TRBV7-9,few,TRBD1,CASRTSDRGNEQYF,TGTGCCAGCAGGACCAGTGACAGGGGAAACGAGCAGTACTTC
TRBJ1-2,TRBV20-1,once,-,CSAEEGYTF,TGCAGTGCTGAGGAGGGCTACACCTTC
TRBJ1-1,TRBV3-1,few,TRBD1,CASRTGTGDTEAFF,TGTGCCAGCAGAACCGGGACAGGGGATACTGAAGCTTTCTTT
TRBJ2-5,TRBV5-1,-,-,CASSLAGTTLQETQYF,TGCGCCAGCAGCCTCGCAGGGACGACACTCCAGGAGACCCAGTACTTC
TRBJ2-7,TRBV7-2,few,-,CASSFSAASSYEQYF,TGTGCCAGCAGCTTTTCAGCGGCCAGCTCCTACGAGCAGTACTTC
TRBJ2-7,TRBV5-1,few,TRBD2,CASRIIAGSPGEQYF,TGCGCCAGCAGGATTATAGCGGGGAGCCCGGGGGAGCAGTACTTC
TRBJ2-2,TRBV24-1,few,-,CATRSGRVNTGELFF,TGTGCCACCAGGAGTGGCAGGGTAAACACCGGGGAGCTGTTTTTT